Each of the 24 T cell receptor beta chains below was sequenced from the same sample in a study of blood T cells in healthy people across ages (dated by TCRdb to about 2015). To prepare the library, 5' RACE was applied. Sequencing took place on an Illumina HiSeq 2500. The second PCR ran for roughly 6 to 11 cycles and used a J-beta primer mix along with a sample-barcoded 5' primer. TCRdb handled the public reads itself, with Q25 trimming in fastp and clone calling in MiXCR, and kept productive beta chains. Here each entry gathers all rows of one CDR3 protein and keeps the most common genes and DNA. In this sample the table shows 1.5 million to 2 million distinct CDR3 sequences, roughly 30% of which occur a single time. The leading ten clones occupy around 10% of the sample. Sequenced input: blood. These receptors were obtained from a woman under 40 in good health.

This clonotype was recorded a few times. The CDR3 nucleotides are TGTGCCACCTCTAGAGGCAGGGACTCTGGAAACACCATATATTTT. Amino acids: CATSRGRDSGNTIYF. The chain couples TRBV6-1 to TRBJ1-3; D perhaps matches TRBD1 (5 bases). The CDR3 length is 15 residues. V lost 10 bases and J 0 bases, leaving 16 bases between the germline ends. The germline V gene encodes CDR1 MNHNS and CDR2 SASEGT.

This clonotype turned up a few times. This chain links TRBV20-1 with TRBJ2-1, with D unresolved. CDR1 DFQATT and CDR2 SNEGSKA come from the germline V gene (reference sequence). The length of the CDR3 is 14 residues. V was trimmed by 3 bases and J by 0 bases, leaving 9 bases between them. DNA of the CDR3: TGCAGTGCTAGTCGGCCGAGCTCCTACAATGAGCAGTTCTTC. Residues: CSASRPSSYNEQFF.

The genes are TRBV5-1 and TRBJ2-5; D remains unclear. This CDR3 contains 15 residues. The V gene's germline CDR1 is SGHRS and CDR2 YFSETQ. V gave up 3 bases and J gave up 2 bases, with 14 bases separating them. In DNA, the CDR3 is TGCGCCAGCAGCTCTAACACCGGGTCGCAAGAGACCCAGTACTTC. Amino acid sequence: CASSSNTGSQETQYF.

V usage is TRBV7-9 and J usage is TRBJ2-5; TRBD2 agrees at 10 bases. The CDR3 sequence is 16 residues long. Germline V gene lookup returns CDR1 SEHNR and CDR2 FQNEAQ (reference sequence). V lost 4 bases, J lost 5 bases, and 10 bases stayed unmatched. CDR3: CASSSELAGRGETQYF. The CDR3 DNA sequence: TGTGCCAGCAGCTCAGAACTAGCGGGGAGAGGGGAGACCCAGTACTTC.

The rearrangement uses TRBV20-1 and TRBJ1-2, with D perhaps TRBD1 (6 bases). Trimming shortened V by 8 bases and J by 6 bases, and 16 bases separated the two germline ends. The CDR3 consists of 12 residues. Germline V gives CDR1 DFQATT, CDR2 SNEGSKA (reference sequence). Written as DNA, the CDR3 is TGCAGTACTACTAGGGGGGGAAATGGCTACACCTTC. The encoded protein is CSTTRGGNGYTF.

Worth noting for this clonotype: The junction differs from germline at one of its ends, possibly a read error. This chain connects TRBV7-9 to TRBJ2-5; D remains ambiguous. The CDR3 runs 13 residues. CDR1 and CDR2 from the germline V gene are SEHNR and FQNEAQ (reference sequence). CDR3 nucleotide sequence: TGTGCCAGCAGCTTAAAGTCGCAAGAGGCCCAGTACTTC. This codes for CASSLKSQEAQYF.

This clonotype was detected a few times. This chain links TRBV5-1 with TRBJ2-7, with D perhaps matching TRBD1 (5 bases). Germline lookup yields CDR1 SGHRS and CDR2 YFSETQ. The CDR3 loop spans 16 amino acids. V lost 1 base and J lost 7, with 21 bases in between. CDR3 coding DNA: TGCGCCAGCAGCTTGACCTCAGGGCCCATTTCGCGAGAGCAGTACTTC. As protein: CASSLTSGPISREQYF.

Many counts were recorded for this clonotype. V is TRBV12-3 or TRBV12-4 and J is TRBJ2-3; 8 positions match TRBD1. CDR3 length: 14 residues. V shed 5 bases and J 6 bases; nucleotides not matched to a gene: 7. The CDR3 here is CASSGTGSVDTQYF. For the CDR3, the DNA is TGTGCCAGCAGTGGGACAGGTAGCGTTGATACGCAGTATTTT.

The CDR3 loop is CSARVPARSSYNEQFF. The CDR3, as DNA: TGCAGTGCTAGAGTCCCGGCTAGGAGCTCCTACAATGAGCAGTTCTTC. The V call is TRBV20-1, the J call TRBJ2-1; D gene uncertain. This CDR3 comprises 16 residues. V lost 1 base and J lost 0, with 13 bases in between. Per the germline V gene, CDR1 is DFQATT and CDR2 is SNEGSKA (reference sequence).

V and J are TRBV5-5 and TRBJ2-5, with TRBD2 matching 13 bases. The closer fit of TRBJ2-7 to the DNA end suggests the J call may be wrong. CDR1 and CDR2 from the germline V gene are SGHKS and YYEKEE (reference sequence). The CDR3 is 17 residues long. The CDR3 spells CASSTRTSGSRHYEQYF. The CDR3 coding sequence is TGTGCCAGCAGCACCAGGACTAGCGGGAGTAGACACTACGAGCAGTACTTC.

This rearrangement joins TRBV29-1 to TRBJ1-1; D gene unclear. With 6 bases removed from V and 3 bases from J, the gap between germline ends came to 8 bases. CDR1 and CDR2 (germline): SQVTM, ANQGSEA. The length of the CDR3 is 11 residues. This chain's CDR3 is CSVLDYTEAFF. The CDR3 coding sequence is TGCAGCGTCTTGGACTACACTGAAGCTTTCTTT.

This chain's CDR3 is CAWSIKGQGWYGYTF. The CDR3 nucleotides are TGTGCCTGGAGTATAAAGGGACAGGGTTGGTATGGCTACACCTTC. The chain combines TRBV30 with TRBJ1-2; TRBD1 matches at 9 bases. With 2 bases clipped from V and 5 bases from J, the junction kept 9 bases outside the gene matches. Per the germline V gene, CDR1 is GTSNPN and CDR2 is SVGIG (reference sequence). The CDR3 runs to 15 residues.

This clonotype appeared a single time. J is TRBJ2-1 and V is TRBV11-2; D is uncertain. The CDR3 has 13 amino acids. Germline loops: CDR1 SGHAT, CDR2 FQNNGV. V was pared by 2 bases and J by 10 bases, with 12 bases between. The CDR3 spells CASSLSAQIEQFF. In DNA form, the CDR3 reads TGTGCCAGCAGCTTATCCGCCCAGATCGAGCAGTTCTTC.

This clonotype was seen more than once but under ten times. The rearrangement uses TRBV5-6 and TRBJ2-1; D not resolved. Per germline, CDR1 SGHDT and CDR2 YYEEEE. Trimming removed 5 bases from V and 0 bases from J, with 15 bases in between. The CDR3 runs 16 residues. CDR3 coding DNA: TGTGCCAGCAGTAAAGACCGAGGTTTCTCCTACAATGAGCAGTTCTTC. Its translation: CASSKDRGFSYNEQFF.

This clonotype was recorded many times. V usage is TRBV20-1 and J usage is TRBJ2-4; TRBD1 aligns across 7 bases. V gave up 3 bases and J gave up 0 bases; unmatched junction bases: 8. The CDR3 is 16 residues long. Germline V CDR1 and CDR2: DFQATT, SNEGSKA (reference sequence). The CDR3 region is CSASPPYRGAKNIQYF. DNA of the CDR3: TGCAGTGCTAGCCCCCCTTACAGGGGAGCCAAAAACATTCAGTACTTC.

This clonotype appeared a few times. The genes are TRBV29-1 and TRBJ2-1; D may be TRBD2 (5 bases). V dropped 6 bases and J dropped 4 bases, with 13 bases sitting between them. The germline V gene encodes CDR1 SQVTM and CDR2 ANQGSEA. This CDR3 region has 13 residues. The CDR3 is CSVVRTDYNEQFF. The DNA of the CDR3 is TGCAGCGTCGTTCGGACTGATTACAATGAGCAGTTCTTC.

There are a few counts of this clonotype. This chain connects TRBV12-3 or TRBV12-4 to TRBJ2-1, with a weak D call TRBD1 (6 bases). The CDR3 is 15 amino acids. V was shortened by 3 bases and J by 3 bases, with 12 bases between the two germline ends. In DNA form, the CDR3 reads TGTGCCAGCAGTTTTGGGGGCCCGGGCTACAATGAGCAGTTCTTC. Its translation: CASSFGGPGYNEQFF.

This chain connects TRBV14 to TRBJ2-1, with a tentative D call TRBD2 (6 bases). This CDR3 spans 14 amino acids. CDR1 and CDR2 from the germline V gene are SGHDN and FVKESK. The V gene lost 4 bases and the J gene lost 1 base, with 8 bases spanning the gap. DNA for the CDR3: TGTGCCAGCAGCCGGGAGGTTTCCTACAATGAGCAGTTCTTC. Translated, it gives CASSREVSYNEQFF.

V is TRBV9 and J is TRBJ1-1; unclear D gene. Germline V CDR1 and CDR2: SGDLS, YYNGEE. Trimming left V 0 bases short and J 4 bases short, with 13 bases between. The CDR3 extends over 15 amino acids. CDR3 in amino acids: CASSVDPGSGTEAFF. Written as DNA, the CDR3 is TGTGCCAGCAGCGTAGATCCGGGTTCAGGCACTGAAGCTTTCTTT. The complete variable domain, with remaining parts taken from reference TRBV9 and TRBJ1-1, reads DSGVTQTPKHLITATGQRVTLRCSPRSGDLSVYWYQQSLDQGLQFLIQYYNGEERAKGNILERFSAQQFPDLHSELNLSSLELGDSALYFCASSVDPGSGTEAFFGQGTRLTVV.

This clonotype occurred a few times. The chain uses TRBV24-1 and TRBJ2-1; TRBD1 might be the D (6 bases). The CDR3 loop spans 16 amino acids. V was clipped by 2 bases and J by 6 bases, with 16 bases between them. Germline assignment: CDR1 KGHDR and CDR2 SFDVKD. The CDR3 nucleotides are TGTGCCACCAGTGATTCTGACAACAGGGTAATCAATGAGCAGTTCTTC. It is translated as CATSDSDNRVINEQFF.

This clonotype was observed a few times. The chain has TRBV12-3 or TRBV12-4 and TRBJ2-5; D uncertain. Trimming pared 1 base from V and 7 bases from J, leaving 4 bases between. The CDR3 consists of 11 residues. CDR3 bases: TGTGCCAGCAGTTTAGAGATGACCCAGTACTTC. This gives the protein CASSLEMTQYF.

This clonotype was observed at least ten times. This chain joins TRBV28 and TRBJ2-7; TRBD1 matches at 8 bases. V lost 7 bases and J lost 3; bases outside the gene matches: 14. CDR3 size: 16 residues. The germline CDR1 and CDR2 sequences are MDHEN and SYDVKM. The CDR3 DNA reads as TGTGCCAGCACCCCACCAGGGGGGACAGGATTCTACGAGCAGTACTTC. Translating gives CASTPPGGTGFYEQYF.

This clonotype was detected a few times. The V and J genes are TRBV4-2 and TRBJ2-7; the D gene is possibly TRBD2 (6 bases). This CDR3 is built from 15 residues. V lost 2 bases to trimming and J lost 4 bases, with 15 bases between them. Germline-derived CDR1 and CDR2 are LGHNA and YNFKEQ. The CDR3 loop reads CASSQTPGVEYEQYF. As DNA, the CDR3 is TGTGCCAGCAGCCAAACCCCGGGGGTAGAGTACGAGCAGTACTTC.

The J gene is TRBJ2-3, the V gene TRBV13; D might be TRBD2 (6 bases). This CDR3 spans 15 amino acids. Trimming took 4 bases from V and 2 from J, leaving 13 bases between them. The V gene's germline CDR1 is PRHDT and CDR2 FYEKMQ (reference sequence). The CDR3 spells CASSSVGGYTDTQYF. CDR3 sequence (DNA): TGTGCCAGCAGCTCCGTCGGAGGGTACACAGATACGCAGTATTTT.